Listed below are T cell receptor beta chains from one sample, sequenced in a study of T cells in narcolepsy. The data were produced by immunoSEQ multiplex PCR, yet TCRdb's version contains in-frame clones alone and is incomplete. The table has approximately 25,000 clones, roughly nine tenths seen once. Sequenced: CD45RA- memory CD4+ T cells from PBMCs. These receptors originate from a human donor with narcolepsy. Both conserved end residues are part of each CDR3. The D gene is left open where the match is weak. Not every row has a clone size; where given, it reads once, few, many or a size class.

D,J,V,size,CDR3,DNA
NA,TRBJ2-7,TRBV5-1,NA,CASSFPDNYEQYF,TGCGCCAGCAGCTTTCCGGACAACTACGAGCAGTACTTC
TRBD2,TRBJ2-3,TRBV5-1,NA,CASSTSGGSFTDTQYF,TGCGCCAGCAGCACTAGCGGGGGCTCTTTCACAGATACGCAGTATTTT
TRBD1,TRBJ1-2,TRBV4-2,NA,CASSSDRNYGYTF,TGTGCCAGCAGCTCGGACAGGAACTATGGCTACACCTTC
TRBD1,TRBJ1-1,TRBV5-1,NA,CASSYLEGTGEAFF,TGCGCCAGCAGCTACCTCGAGGGGACAGGGGAAGCTTTCTTT
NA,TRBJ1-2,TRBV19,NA,CASSESREYPLGYTF,TGTGCCAGTAGTGAGTCCAGGGAGTACCCGCTGGGCTACACCTTC
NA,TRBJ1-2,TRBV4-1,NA,CASSQELDPSLTYGYTF,TGCGCCAGCAGCCAAGAATTGGACCCCTCTCTTACCTATGGCTACACCTTC
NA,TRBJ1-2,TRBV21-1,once,CASTTRTGYDYGYTF,TGTGCCAGCACCACCCGGACGGGCTACGACTATGGCTACACCTTC
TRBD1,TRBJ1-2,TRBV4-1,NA,CASSPLPVQGAILPSIGGYTF,TGCGCCAGCAGCCCCCTACCGGTACAGGGGGCGATCCTCCCATCCATTGGGGGCTACACCTTC
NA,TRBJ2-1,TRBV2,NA,CASRELEPGEQFF,TGTGCCAGCAGGGAACTAGAGCCGGGTGAGCAGTTCTTC
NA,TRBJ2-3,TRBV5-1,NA,CASSSGTGLTDTQYF,TGCGCCAGCAGCTCTGGGACTGGACTCACAGATACGCAGTATTTT
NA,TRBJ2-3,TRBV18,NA,CASSTRGADTQYF,TGTGCCAGCTCAACCAGGGGAGCGGATACGCAGTATTTT
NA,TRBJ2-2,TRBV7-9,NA,CASSARQARNTGELFF,TGTGCCAGCAGCGCCCGACAGGCTAGGAACACCGGGGAGCTGTTTTTT
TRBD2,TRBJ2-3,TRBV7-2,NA,CASSFLAGSTDTQYF,TGTGCCAGCAGCTTCCTAGCGGGGAGCACAGATACGCAGTATTTT
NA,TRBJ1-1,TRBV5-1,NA,CASSLDGDTEAFF,TGCGCCAGCAGCTTGGATGGGGACACTGAAGCTTTCTTT
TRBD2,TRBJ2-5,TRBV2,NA,CASRIAGGQETQYF,TGTGCCAGCCGAATAGCGGGGGGCCAAGAGACCCAGTACTTC
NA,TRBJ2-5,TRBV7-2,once,CASSLGWVRETQYF,TGTGCCAGCAGCTTAGGTTGGGTCAGGGAGACCCAGTACTTC
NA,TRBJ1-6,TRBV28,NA,CASRVAGYNSPLHF,TGTGCCAGCAGGGTGGCCGGCTATAATTCACCCCTCCACTTT
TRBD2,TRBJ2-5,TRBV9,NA,CASSSGLAGIQETQYF,TGTGCCAGCAGCTCCGGACTAGCGGGGATCCAAGAGACCCAGTACTTC
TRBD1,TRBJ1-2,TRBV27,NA,CASSQGAGYTF,TGTGCCAGCTCACAGGGGGCGGGCTACACCTTC
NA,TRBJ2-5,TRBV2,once,CAISRDQQETQYF,TGTGCCATCAGCAGGGATCAGCAGGAGACCCAGTACTTC
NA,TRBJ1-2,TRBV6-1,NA,CASSEQANFGDGYTF,TGTGCCAGCAGTGAACAGGCAAACTTTGGGGATGGCTACACCTTC
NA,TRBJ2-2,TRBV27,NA,CASSLNNGELFF,TGTGCCAGCAGTTTAAACAACGGGGAGCTGTTTTTT
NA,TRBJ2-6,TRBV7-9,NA,CASSLGPGANVLTF,TGTGCCAGCAGCTTAGGCCCTGGGGCCAACGTCCTGACTTTC
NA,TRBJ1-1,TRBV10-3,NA,CAIKEGLNTEAFF,TGTGCCATCAAAGAAGGGTTGAACACTGAAGCTTTCTTT
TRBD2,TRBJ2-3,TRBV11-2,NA,CASSRGTSGLTDTQYF,TGTGCCAGCAGCCGAGGGACTAGCGGGCTCACAGATACGCAGTATTTT
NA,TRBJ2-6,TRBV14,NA,CASSPARGWANVLTF,TGTGCCAGCAGCCCCGCCCGGGGCTGGGCCAACGTCCTGACTTTC
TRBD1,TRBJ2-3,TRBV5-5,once,CASSSGQTSTDTQYF,TGTGCCAGCAGTTCGGGACAGACTAGCACAGATACGCAGTATTTT
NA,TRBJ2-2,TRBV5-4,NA,CASSQAAANTGELFF,TGTGCCAGCAGCCAGGCCGCTGCGAACACCGGGGAGCTGTTTTTT
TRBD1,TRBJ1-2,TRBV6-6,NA,CASSVWTGRDGYTF,TGTGCCAGCAGTGTATGGACAGGGAGGGATGGCTACACCTTC
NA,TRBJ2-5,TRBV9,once,CASNRKGETQYF,TGTGCCAGCAATCGTAAGGGGGAGACCCAGTACTTC
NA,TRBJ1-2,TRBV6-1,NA,CASSSSPVGYGYTF,TGTGCCAGCTCCTCCAGCCCGGTGGGCTATGGCTACACCTTC